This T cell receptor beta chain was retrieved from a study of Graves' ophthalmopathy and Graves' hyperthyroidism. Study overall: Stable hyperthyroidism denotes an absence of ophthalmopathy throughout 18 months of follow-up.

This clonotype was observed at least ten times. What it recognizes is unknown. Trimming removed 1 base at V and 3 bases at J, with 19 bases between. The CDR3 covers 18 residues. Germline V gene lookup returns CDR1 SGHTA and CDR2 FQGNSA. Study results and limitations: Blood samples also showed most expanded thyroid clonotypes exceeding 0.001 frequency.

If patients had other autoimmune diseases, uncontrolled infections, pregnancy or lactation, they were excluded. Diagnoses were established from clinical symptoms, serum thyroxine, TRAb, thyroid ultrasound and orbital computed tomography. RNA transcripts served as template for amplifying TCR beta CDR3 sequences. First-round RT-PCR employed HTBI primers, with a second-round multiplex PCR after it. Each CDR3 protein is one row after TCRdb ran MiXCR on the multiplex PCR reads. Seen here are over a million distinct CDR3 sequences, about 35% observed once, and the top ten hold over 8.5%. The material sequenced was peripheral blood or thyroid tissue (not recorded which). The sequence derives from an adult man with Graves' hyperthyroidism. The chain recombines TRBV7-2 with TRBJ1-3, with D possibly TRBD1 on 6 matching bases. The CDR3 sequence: CASSLGGAGLLYGNTIYF. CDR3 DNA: TGTGCCAGCAGCTTAGGGGGGGCAGGGTTGCTGTATGGAAACACCATATATTTT.